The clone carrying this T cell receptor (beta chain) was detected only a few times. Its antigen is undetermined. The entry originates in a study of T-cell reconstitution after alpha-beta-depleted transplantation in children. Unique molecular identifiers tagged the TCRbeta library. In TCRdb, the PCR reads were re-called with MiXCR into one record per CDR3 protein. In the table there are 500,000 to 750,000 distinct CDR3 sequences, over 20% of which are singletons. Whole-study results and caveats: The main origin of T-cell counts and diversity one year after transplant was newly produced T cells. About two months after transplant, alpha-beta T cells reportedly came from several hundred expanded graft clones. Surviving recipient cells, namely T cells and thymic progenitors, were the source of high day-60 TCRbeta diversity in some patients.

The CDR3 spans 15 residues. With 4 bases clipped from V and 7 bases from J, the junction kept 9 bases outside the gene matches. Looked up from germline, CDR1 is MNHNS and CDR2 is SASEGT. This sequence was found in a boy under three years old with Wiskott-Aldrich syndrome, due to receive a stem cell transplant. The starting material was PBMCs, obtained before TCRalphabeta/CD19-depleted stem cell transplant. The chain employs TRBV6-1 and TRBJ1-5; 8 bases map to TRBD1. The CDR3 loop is CASSVRQGSGQPQHF. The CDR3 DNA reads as TGTGCCAGCAGTGTACGACAGGGGAGCGGACAGCCCCAGCATTTT.